This entry lists 27 T cell receptor beta chains sequenced from one sample in a study of blood T cell repertoires in COVID-19. Sequencing used immunoSEQ multiplex PCR; TCRdb keeps in-frame clones, though not all of them. Among about 200,000 clones listed, around 90% were seen once. Material: PBMCs or T cells enriched from blood (not recorded which). These receptors were collected from a woman in her twenties or thirties who had recovered from COVID-19.

The chain combines TRBV6-1 with TRBJ1-4, with TRBD1 as a possible D gene (6 bases). Germline CDR1 is MNHNS and CDR2 is SASEGT. V was pared by 3 bases and J by 8 bases, with 13 bases between. CDR3 length equals 14 residues. Here the CDR3 DNA reads TGTGCCAGCAGTGATTTGGACAGTACAGAAAAACTGTTTTTT. Protein sequence: CASSDLDSTEKLFF.

The chain carries TRBV6-2 or TRBV6-3 and TRBJ1-3; D remains ambiguous. Germline CDR1 reads MNHEY; CDR2 reads SVGEGT. This CDR3 has 13 amino acids. Between the trimmed V and J ends, which lost 6 bases and 8 bases, there was a span of 14 bases. CDR3: CASSRAYSHTIYF. The CDR3 nucleotides are TGTGCCAGCAGCCGGGCCTACTCCCACACCATATATTTT.

The V gene is TRBV7-3, the J gene TRBJ2-3, with unresolved D. The CDR3 is 12 residues long. Germline V gives CDR1 SGHTA, CDR2 FQGTGA. Trimming shortened V by 4 bases and J by 8 bases, and 10 bases separated the two germline ends. In nucleotides, the CDR3 is TGTGCCAGCAGCTCGTCGCCAGGTACGCAGTATTTT. Translating gives CASSSSPGTQYF.

The rearrangement joins TRBV7-8 to TRBJ2-5, with 9 bases matching TRBD1. CDR1 is SGHVS and CDR2 is FQNEAQ in the germline V gene. The J segment lost 5 bases and the V segment lost 5 bases, leaving 3 bases of the junction unmatched. There are 13 residues in the CDR3. CDR3: CASSNDRGETQYF. In DNA form, the CDR3 reads TGTGCCAGCAGCAACGACAGGGGGGAGACCCAGTACTTC. The whole variable domain, remainder taken from reference TRBV7-8 and TRBJ2-5, is GAGVSQSPRYKVAKRGQDVALRCDPISGHVSLFWYQQALGQGPEFLTYFQNEAQLDKSGLPSDRFFAERPEGSVSTLKIQRTQQEDSAVYLCASSNDRGETQYFGPGTRLLVL.

The chain recombines TRBV6-5 with TRBJ2-3, with a possible D match to TRBD2 (6 bases). Germline-derived CDR1 and CDR2 are MNHEY and SVGAGI. The V gene lost 2 bases and the J gene lost 2 bases, with 8 bases spanning the gap. The CDR3 sequence is 14 residues long. CDR3 region: CASSYGEDTDTQYF. The CDR3 DNA is TGTGCCAGCAGTTACGGGGAGGACACAGATACGCAGTATTTT.

The chain recombines TRBV9 with TRBJ1-5, with 10 bases that match TRBD1. The CDR3 consists of 16 residues. Trimming took 3 bases from V and 6 from J; bases not matched to a gene: 9. Germline V gene lookup returns CDR1 SGDLS and CDR2 YYNGEE. CDR3 DNA: TGTGCCAGCAGCGAGGTTGGGACAGGGGAGCCTCAGCCCCAGCATTTT. It yields the protein CASSEVGTGEPQPQHF.

V and J are TRBV6-5 and TRBJ2-1, with TRBD2 matching over 7 bases. This CDR3 spans 15 amino acids. Per germline, CDR1 MNHEY and CDR2 SVGAGI. The V and J ends lost 8 bases and 4 bases, in that order; junction bases with no gene match: 11. CDR3 sequence: CASSSQRGSYNEQFF. In DNA form, the CDR3 reads TGTGCCAGCTCGTCTCAGCGGGGATCTTACAATGAGCAGTTCTTC.

This chain links TRBV15 with TRBJ2-1, with 9 bases aligning to TRBD2. CDR3 length: 15 amino acids. After removal of 1 base from V and 6 bases from J, the junction contained 4 bases not matched to a gene. The germline V gene encodes CDR1 LNHNV and CDR2 YYDKDF (reference sequence). CDR3 nucleotides: TGTGCCACCAGCAGAGGCGGGAGGGGGGTCAATGAGCAGTTCTTC. Translation: CATSRGGRGVNEQFF.

In its sample, this clone was seen once. The V and J genes are TRBV7-2 and TRBJ2-1, with 8 positions matching TRBD1. Trimming took 4 bases from V and 4 from J; bases not matched to a gene: 6. From germline, CDR1 is SGHTA and CDR2 FQGNSA. This CDR3 contains 15 residues. CDR3 in DNA: TGTGCCAGCAGCTATCGGACAGGGCCGTACAATGAGCAGTTCTTC. It specifies CASSYRTGPYNEQFF.

This clone was recorded once. This chain connects TRBV12-3 or TRBV12-4 to TRBJ2-1; no definite D call. V was pared by 6 bases and J by 3 bases, with 6 bases between. This CDR3 is built from 12 residues. The CDR3 DNA follows: TGTGCCAGCAGCCCAATCTACAATGAGCAGTTCTTC. This encodes CASSPIYNEQFF.

This clone was seen only once. The chain is built from TRBV7-2 and TRBJ2-5, with D possibly matching TRBD1 (5 bases). V shed 6 bases and J shed 5 bases, with 19 bases lying between them. This CDR3 region has 15 residues. Looked up from germline, CDR1 is SGHTA and CDR2 is FQGNSA. Written as DNA, the CDR3 is TGTGCCAGCAGTACTAACCGACAGATTGGGGAGACCCAGTACTTC. It is translated as CASSTNRQIGETQYF.

The CDR3 protein is CSTYGTGVETQYF. The CDR3 bases are TGCAGCACTTACGGGACAGGGGTGGAGACCCAGTACTTC. The V call is TRBV29-1, the J call TRBJ2-5, with 10 positions matching TRBD1. Germline-derived CDR1 and CDR2 are SQVTM and ANQGSEA. CDR3 length: 13 residues. Losses at the gene ends were 8 bases for V and 5 bases for J; bases not matched to a gene: 8.

This clone was recorded once. This chain uses TRBV6-5 with TRBJ1-2; D unresolved. This CDR3 has 15 residues. The V end lost 0 bases, the J end lost 6 bases, and 14 bases lay between the germline ends. Per germline, CDR1 MNHEY and CDR2 SVGAGI. The CDR3 spells CASSYSRVAVDGYTF. CDR3 nucleotides: TGTGCCAGCAGTTACTCGAGGGTGGCGGTCGATGGCTACACCTTC.

The genes are TRBV7-9 and TRBJ1-2; D unclear. The CDR3 totals 15 residues. Germline V gene data show CDR1 as SEHNR and CDR2 as FQNEAQ (reference sequence). Between the trimmed V and J ends, which lost 3 bases and 6 bases, there was a span of 17 bases. CDR3 amino acids: CASSFRETGKNGYTF. CDR3 in DNA: TGTGCCAGCAGCTTCCGAGAGACGGGGAAAAATGGCTACACCTTC.

The gene calls are TRBV11-3 and TRBJ2-5; no clear D gene. The length of the CDR3 is 13 residues. Germline V gene sequence: CDR1 SGHNT, CDR2 YENEEA. Trimming removed 5 bases at V and 3 bases at J, with 10 bases between. CDR3 amino acids: CASSPQQEETQYF. The CDR3 DNA follows: TGTGCCAGCAGCCCCCAACAAGAAGAGACCCAGTACTTC.

As DNA, the CDR3 is TGTGCCTCTTCTCGGGGGGCCTCGGGCACCGGGGAGCTGTTTTTT. Its translation: CASSRGASGTGELFF. The chain has TRBV18 and TRBJ2-2; D is perhaps TRBD2 (7 bases). The CDR3 sequence is 15 residues long. From germline, CDR1 is KGHSH and CDR2 LQKENI. The V end lost 11 bases, the J end lost 4 bases, and 20 bases lay between the germline ends.

The gene calls are TRBV5-5 and TRBJ1-6, with 8 bases matching TRBD1. V gave up 0 bases and J gave up 7 bases; unmatched junction bases: 3. CDR3 length equals 15 residues. The germline gives CDR1 SGHKS, CDR2 YYEKEE (reference sequence). DNA of the CDR3: TGTGCCAGCAGCTTGGGGGACAGGCCCAATTCACCCCTCCACTTT. Protein sequence: CASSLGDRPNSPLHF.

Turning to this clone: At one of its ends the junction is not consistent with the germline gene, which may arise from a read error. This chain links TRBV2 with TRBJ1-5, with TRBD1 as a possible D gene (6 bases). From germline, CDR1 is SNHLY and CDR2 FYNNEI. The CDR3 runs 16 residues. The chain's CDR3 is CASREGPGVSNQPQHF. Written as DNA, the CDR3 is TGTGCCAGCAGGGAAGGTCCAGGGGTTAGCAATCAGCCCCAGCATTTT.

The gene calls are TRBV11-1 and TRBJ1-1; D is uncertain. This CDR3 contains 14 residues. CDR1 and CDR2 (germline): SGHAT, FQDESV (reference sequence). V lost 5 bases and J 2 bases, leaving 12 bases between the germline ends. The CDR3: CASSDWAKNTEAFF. The CDR3 nucleotides are TGTGCCAGCAGCGATTGGGCCAAAAACACTGAAGCTTTCTTT.

The V call is TRBV16, the J call TRBJ1-4; no clear D. CDR1 is KGHSY and CDR2 is FQNENV in the germline V gene. Trimming stripped 0 bases from V and 3 bases from J, with 11 bases between. The CDR3 is made up of 16 amino acids. CDR3 DNA sequence: TGTGCCAGCAGCCAATCTCATCGTAGCGCTAATGAAAAACTGTTTTTT. This gives the protein CASSQSHRSANEKLFF.

V gene TRBV5-1 combines with J gene TRBJ1-2; D unresolved. V was clipped by 0 bases and J by 4 bases, with 7 bases between them. The CDR3 runs 13 residues. Germline assignment: CDR1 SGHRS and CDR2 YFSETQ. The CDR3 DNA reads as TGCGCCAGCAGCTTGGGAGGCACCTATGGCTACACCTTC. It translates to CASSLGGTYGYTF.

This clone was detected only once. The rearrangement links TRBV19 to TRBJ1-2, with 8 bases fitting TRBD1. The germline gives CDR1 LNHDA, CDR2 SQIVND (reference sequence). This CDR3 is 13 amino acids long. Unmatched junction bases numbered 3, after V lost 4 bases and J lost 5 bases. For the CDR3, the DNA is TGTGCCAGTAGTAATCAGGGGGCTTATGGCTACACCTTC. Translation: CASSNQGAYGYTF.

The chain links TRBV9 to TRBJ2-2; TRBD1 matches 9 bases. CDR1 and CDR2 (germline): SGDLS, YYNGEE. CDR3 length: 18 residues. V lost 4 bases to trimming and J lost 4 bases; unmatched junction nucleotides: 14. CDR3 amino acids: CASSPGRNRGPGTGELFF. CDR3 bases: TGTGCCAGCAGCCCAGGTCGGAACAGGGGGCCAGGCACCGGGGAGCTGTTTTTT.

The V call is TRBV30, the J call TRBJ2-5, with TRBD1 as a possible D gene (5 bases). The CDR3 runs to 14 residues. V was trimmed by 0 bases and J by 5 bases, leaving 13 bases between them. Per germline, CDR1 GTSNPN and CDR2 SVGIG (reference sequence). This chain's CDR3 is CAWSVRGGTETQYF. DNA for the CDR3: TGTGCCTGGAGTGTAAGGGGTGGCACGGAGACCCAGTACTTC.

The CDR3 DNA sequence: TGTGCCAGCAAAAAACCCCCAGCGGGAGGGCGTAGCGAGCAGTACTTC. Encoded protein: CASKKPPAGGRSEQYF. The genes are TRBV21-1 and TRBJ2-7; the D call in the table, TRBD2, was not verified against the DNA. TRBV21-1 is shown as a pseudogene. This CDR3 has 16 amino acids.

The V call is TRBV21-1, the J call TRBJ2-7; no DNA check was done on the table's D call, TRBD2. TRBV21-1 is given as a pseudogene. The length of the CDR3 is 15 residues. CDR3: CASSKVERGPYEQYF. CDR3 DNA sequence: TGTGCCAGCAGCAAAGTGGAGCGGGGGCCTTACGAGCAGTACTTC.

This clone was observed at least ten times. The V call is TRBV9, the J call TRBJ2-2; 7 bases fit TRBD2. Per the germline V gene, CDR1 is SGDLS and CDR2 is YYNGEE. Trimming cost V 0 bases and J 0 bases; bases outside gene matches: 2. The CDR3 is 16 amino acids. The CDR3 sequence: CASSVVAGTNTGELFF. DNA of the CDR3: TGTGCCAGCAGCGTAGTAGCGGGCACGAACACCGGGGAGCTGTTTTTT.